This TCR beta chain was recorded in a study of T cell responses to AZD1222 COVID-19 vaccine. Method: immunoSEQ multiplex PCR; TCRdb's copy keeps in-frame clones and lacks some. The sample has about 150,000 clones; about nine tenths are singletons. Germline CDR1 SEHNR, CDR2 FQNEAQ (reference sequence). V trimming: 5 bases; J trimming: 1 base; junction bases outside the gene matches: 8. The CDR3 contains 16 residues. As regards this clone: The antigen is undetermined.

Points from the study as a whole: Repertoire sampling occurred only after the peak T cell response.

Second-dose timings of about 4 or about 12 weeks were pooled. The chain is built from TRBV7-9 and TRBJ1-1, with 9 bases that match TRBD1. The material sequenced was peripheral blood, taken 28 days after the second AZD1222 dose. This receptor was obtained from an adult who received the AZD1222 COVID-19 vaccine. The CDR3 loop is CASSRDRGRGNTEAFF. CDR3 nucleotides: TGTGCCAGCAGCCGCGACAGGGGGAGAGGGAACACTGAAGCTTTCTTT.